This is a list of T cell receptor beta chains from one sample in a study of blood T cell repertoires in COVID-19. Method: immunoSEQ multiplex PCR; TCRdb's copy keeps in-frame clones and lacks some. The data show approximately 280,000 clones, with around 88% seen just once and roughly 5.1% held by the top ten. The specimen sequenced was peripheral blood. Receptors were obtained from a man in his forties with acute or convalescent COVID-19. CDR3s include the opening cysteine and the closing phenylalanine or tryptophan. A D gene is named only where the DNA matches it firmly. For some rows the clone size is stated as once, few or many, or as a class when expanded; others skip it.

CDR3aa: CASSRDLLNTEAFF
CDR3nt: TGTGCCAGTAGTCGGGACTTACTGAACACTGAAGCTTTCTTT
d_gene: -
j_gene: TRBJ1-1
abundance: -
len: 14
v_gene: TRBV19

CDR3aa: CASSVVREEKLFF
CDR3nt: TGTGCCAGCAGCGTAGTTAGGGAGGAAAAACTGTTTTTT
d_gene: -
j_gene: TRBJ1-4
abundance: -
len: 13
v_gene: TRBV9

CDR3aa: CASSQEQGDYGYTF
CDR3nt: TGTGCCAGCAGCCAAGAGCAGGGTGATTATGGCTACACCTTC
d_gene: -
j_gene: TRBJ1-2
abundance: once
len: 14
v_gene: TRBV4-2

CDR3aa: CASSDVQGARTEAFF
CDR3nt: TGCGCCAGCAGTGATGTCCAGGGGGCAAGGACTGAAGCTTTCTTT
d_gene: TRBD1
j_gene: TRBJ1-1
abundance: -
len: 15
v_gene: TRBV10-1

CDR3aa: CSVESDVDYEQYF
CDR3nt: TGCAGCGTTGAAAGCGATGTCGACTACGAGCAGTACTTC
d_gene: -
j_gene: TRBJ2-7
abundance: -
len: 13
v_gene: TRBV29-1

CDR3aa: CASSQVSQGGRQYF
CDR3nt: TGTGCCAGCAGCCAAGTCTCCCAGGGGGGAAGGCAGTACTTC
d_gene: -
j_gene: TRBJ2-7
abundance: -
len: 14
v_gene: TRBV3-1/TRBV3-2

CDR3aa: CASSTSGGIYGYTF
CDR3nt: TGTGCCAGCAGTACAAGCGGTGGAATCTATGGCTACACCTTC
d_gene: -
j_gene: TRBJ1-2
abundance: -
len: 14
v_gene: TRBV6-5

CDR3aa: CASSQGTSGGVNTGELFF
CDR3nt: TGTGCCAGCAGCCAAGGGACTAGCGGGGGCGTTAACACCGGGGAGCTGTTTTTT
d_gene: TRBD2
j_gene: TRBJ2-2
abundance: -
len: 18
v_gene: TRBV3-1/TRBV3-2

CDR3aa: CASGSGDIGNTIYF
CDR3nt: TGTGCTAGTGGTTCAGGCGACATCGGAAACACCATATATTTT
d_gene: -
j_gene: TRBJ1-3
abundance: -
len: 14
v_gene: TRBV12-5

CDR3aa: CASSLDGLAGENIQYF
CDR3nt: TGCGCCAGCAGCTTGGACGGGCTAGCGGGAGAGAACATTCAGTACTTC
d_gene: TRBD2
j_gene: TRBJ2-4
abundance: -
len: 16
v_gene: TRBV5-1

CDR3aa: CASSQPMSGTGGTYNEQFF
CDR3nt: TGTGCCAGCAGCCAACCTATGTCCGGGACAGGGGGCACCTACAATGAGCAGTTCTTC
d_gene: TRBD1
j_gene: TRBJ2-1
abundance: -
len: 19
v_gene: TRBV5-8

CDR3aa: CASRDAGGIQGVGYTF
CDR3nt: TGTGCCAGTAGGGATGCCGGAGGAATACAGGGGGTAGGCTACACCTTC
d_gene: TRBD1
j_gene: TRBJ1-2
abundance: -
len: 16
v_gene: TRBV19

CDR3aa: CASSVDTASYNEQFF
CDR3nt: TGTGCCAGCAGCGTAGATACAGCCTCCTACAATGAGCAGTTCTTC
d_gene: -
j_gene: TRBJ2-1
abundance: -
len: 15
v_gene: TRBV9

CDR3aa: CASSLAAQLYEQYF
CDR3nt: TGTGCCAGCAGCTTGGCCGCACAGCTCTACGAGCAGTACTTC
d_gene: -
j_gene: TRBJ2-7
abundance: -
len: 14
v_gene: TRBV5-8

CDR3aa: CASSLAGEGVAFF
CDR3nt: TGTGCCAGCAGCTTGGCGGGGGAGGGGGTAGCTTTCTTT
d_gene: -
j_gene: TRBJ1-1
abundance: -
len: 13
v_gene: TRBV5-4

CDR3aa: CASSPRREYEQYF
CDR3nt: TGTGCCAGCAGCCCACGGCGGGAGTACGAGCAGTACTTC
d_gene: TRBD2
j_gene: TRBJ2-7
abundance: -
len: 13
v_gene: TRBV7-2

CDR3aa: CASSQAGTEAFF
CDR3nt: TGTGCCAGCAGCCAAGCGGGGACTGAAGCTTTCTTT
d_gene: -
j_gene: TRBJ1-1
abundance: -
len: 12
v_gene: TRBV3-1/TRBV3-2

CDR3aa: CAIRDSYYGYTF
CDR3nt: TGTGCCATCCGGGACAGCTACTATGGCTACACCTTC
d_gene: TRBD1
j_gene: TRBJ1-2
abundance: -
len: 12
v_gene: TRBV6-5

CDR3aa: CAWSLSTGIYFSSGNTIYF
CDR3nt: TGTGCCTGGAGTTTATCGACAGGTATCTACTTTTCCTCTGGAAACACCATATATTTT
d_gene: -
j_gene: TRBJ1-3
abundance: -
len: 19
v_gene: TRBV30

CDR3aa: CAISGSGNTEAFF
CDR3nt: TGTGCCATCAGTGGTTCAGGGAACACTGAAGCTTTCTTT
d_gene: -
j_gene: TRBJ1-1
abundance: -
len: 13
v_gene: TRBV10-3

CDR3aa: CASSSYRARGGSDTQYF
CDR3nt: TGTGCCAGTAGTTCCTACAGGGCGCGGGGAGGGTCGGATACGCAGTATTTT
d_gene: -
j_gene: TRBJ2-3
abundance: -
len: 17
v_gene: TRBV19

CDR3aa: CASSRDRGKAFF
CDR3nt: TGTGCCAGTAGTAGGGACAGGGGCAAGGCTTTCTTT
d_gene: TRBD1
j_gene: TRBJ1-1
abundance: -
len: 12
v_gene: TRBV19

CDR3aa: CASSRGDRGSTEAFF
CDR3nt: TGCGCCAGCAGCCGAGGGGACAGGGGATCCACTGAAGCTTTCTTT
d_gene: TRBD1
j_gene: TRBJ1-1
abundance: -
len: 15
v_gene: TRBV5-1

CDR3aa: CASSQRHGTNEKLFF
CDR3nt: TGTGCCAGCAGCCAGCGCCACGGTACTAATGAAAAACTGTTTTTT
d_gene: -
j_gene: TRBJ1-4
abundance: -
len: 15
v_gene: TRBV4-2

CDR3aa: CASSPMGGKPYNEQFF
CDR3nt: TGTGCCAGCAGCCCCATGGGGGGGAAGCCCTACAATGAGCAGTTCTTC
d_gene: TRBD2
j_gene: TRBJ2-1
abundance: -
len: 16
v_gene: TRBV7-3

CDR3aa: CASSFGLHTDTQYF
CDR3nt: TGTGCCAGCAGCTTCGGGTTGCACACAGATACGCAGTATTTT
d_gene: -
j_gene: TRBJ2-3
abundance: -
len: 14
v_gene: TRBV5-8

CDR3aa: CASSGTNYGYTF
CDR3nt: TGCGCCAGCAGTGGGACAAACTATGGCTACACCTTC
d_gene: -
j_gene: TRBJ1-2
abundance: -
len: 12
v_gene: TRBV10-1

CDR3aa: CASSLYGEPNSPLHF
CDR3nt: TGTGCCAGCAGCTTGTATGGGGAGCCTAATTCACCCCTCCACTTT
d_gene: -
j_gene: TRBJ1-6
abundance: -
len: 15
v_gene: TRBV7-9

CDR3aa: CASSLSGENYGYTF
CDR3nt: TGCGCCAGCAGCCTTTCAGGGGAAAACTATGGCTACACCTTC
d_gene: -
j_gene: TRBJ1-2
abundance: once
len: 14
v_gene: TRBV5-1

CDR3aa: CASSEYNRAEQYF
CDR3nt: TGTGCCAGCAGTGAATACAACAGGGCCGAGCAGTACTTC
d_gene: -
j_gene: TRBJ2-7
abundance: -
len: 13
v_gene: TRBV25-1

CDR3aa: CASSTDRVKYTQYF
CDR3nt: TGTGCCAGCAGCACCGACAGGGTAAAGTATACGCAGTATTTT
d_gene: TRBD1
j_gene: TRBJ2-3
abundance: -
len: 14
v_gene: TRBV2

CDR3aa: CAFNDRGYNSPLHF
CDR3nt: TGTGCCTTTAACGACAGGGGCTATAATTCACCCCTCCACTTT
d_gene: TRBD1
j_gene: TRBJ1-6
abundance: -
len: 14
v_gene: TRBV30

CDR3aa: CASILGQGGEAFF
CDR3nt: TGTGCCAGCATCCTTGGACAGGGAGGCGAGGCTTTCTTT
d_gene: TRBD1
j_gene: TRBJ1-1
abundance: -
len: 13
v_gene: TRBV12-3/TRBV12-4

CDR3aa: CASRKTGRGGYTF
CDR3nt: TGTGCCAGCAGGAAAACAGGGCGAGGTGGCTACACCTTC
d_gene: -
j_gene: TRBJ1-2
abundance: -
len: 13
v_gene: TRBV11-2

CDR3aa: CAISDGYRGLEQYF
CDR3nt: TGTGCCATCAGCGACGGTTACAGGGGGCTCGAGCAGTACTTC
d_gene: TRBD1
j_gene: TRBJ2-7
abundance: -
len: 14
v_gene: TRBV10-3

CDR3aa: CASSLFRGYEGGRSTQYF
CDR3nt: TGTGCCAGCAGCCTCTTCCGGGGCTACGAGGGGGGGAGAAGTACGCAGTATTTT
d_gene: -
j_gene: TRBJ2-3
abundance: -
len: 18
v_gene: TRBV7-9

CDR3aa: CASSIRTGPGYGYTF
CDR3nt: TGTGCCAGTAGTATCCGGACAGGCCCGGGCTATGGCTACACCTTC
d_gene: TRBD1
j_gene: TRBJ1-2
abundance: -
len: 15
v_gene: TRBV19